This TCR beta chain was sequenced during a study of regulatory T cells in long-lasting Graves disease. CDR3 regions were amplified by Arm-PCR using iRepertoire HTBI primers to build TCR beta libraries. TCRdb processed the multiplex PCR reads anew with MiXCR; each CDR3 protein has one entry. This table has some 500,000 distinct CDR3 sequences, about 16% appearing once. As for time point: newly diagnosed GD, antithyroid drugs for less than 3 months. From RNA extracted from PBMCs, the TCR library was made. The V gene lost 3 bases and the J gene lost 5 bases, with 13 bases spanning the gap. Germline V lookup: CDR1 SGHTA, CDR2 FQGNSA. CDR3 size: 15 residues. This sample was also put to use in a study of T cells in Graves' hyperthyroidism and ophthalmopathy. As that report states: Patients showing uncontrolled infection, other autoimmune disease, pregnancy or lactation were ineligible.

This chain uses TRBV7-2 with TRBJ2-2; TRBD1 might be the D (5 bases). The sequences come from peripheral blood mononuclear cells (PBMCs), collected at new diagnosis, from a patient treated with antithyroid drugs. The source of this sequence is a middle-aged woman with Graves disease. This CDR3 is CASSFGAWETGELFF. CDR3 sequence (DNA): TGTGCCAGCAGCTTTGGGGCCTGGGAAACCGGGGAGCTGTTTTTT.